The rows below give T cell receptor beta chains drawn from one sample of a study of T-cell memory formation after mild COVID-19. TCRdb used MiXCR to reprocess the 5' RACE reads, holding one entry per CDR3 protein. The repertoire has around 50,000 distinct CDR3 sequences, 25% to 35% of them found once; the top ten carry around 45%. Sequenced sample: PBMCs or a T cell subset sorted from them (not recorded which). These TCRs come from a man aged 18 to 30 who had mild COVID-19 (a few samples of this study predate the infection). Cell type and time point are not known. Each CDR3 is given with its conserved first and last residue. Each record gives: D gene, J gene, V gene, clone size, CDR3 protein, CDR3 DNA. The D gene is left open where the match is weak. Where a row states a size, it is once, few, many or the class of an expanded clone; other rows omit it.

D: .
J: TRBJ2-7
V: TRBV2
size: few
CDR3: CASNPGYEQYF
DNA: TGTGCCAGCAATCCGGGCTACGAGCAGTACTTC

D: .
J: TRBJ2-3
V: TRBV27
size: few
CDR3: CASSSGNSLDTQYF
DNA: TGTGCCAGCAGTTCAGGGAACTCCCTGGATACGCAGTATTTT

D: .
J: TRBJ2-2
V: TRBV4-1
size: .
CDR3: CASSQVGGPGELFF
DNA: TGCGCCAGCAGCCAAGTCGGGGGGCCCGGGGAGCTGTTTTTT

D: TRBD2
J: TRBJ2-7
V: TRBV3-1
size: few
CDR3: CASSTGTSGSYEQYF
DNA: TGTGCCAGCAGCACCGGGACTAGCGGCTCCTACGAGCAGTACTTC

D: .
J: TRBJ1-5
V: TRBV20-1
size: .
CDR3: CSASLSGGGNQPQHF
DNA: TGCAGTGCTAGTCTATCCGGGGGCGGGAATCAGCCCCAGCATTTT

D: .
J: TRBJ2-3
V: TRBV7-8
size: .
CDR3: CASSLDSLDFPDTQYF
DNA: TGTGCCAGCAGCTTAGATTCTTTGGACTTCCCAGATACGCAGTATTTT

D: TRBD2
J: TRBJ2-3
V: TRBV11-2
size: few
CDR3: CASSLDAGGSGQYF
DNA: TGTGCCAGCAGCCTAGATGCGGGGGGGAGTGGGCAGTATTTT

D: .
J: TRBJ2-3
V: TRBV7-9
size: .
CDR3: CASSQQPDTQYF
DNA: TGTGCCAGCAGCCAACAGCCAGATACGCAGTATTTT

D: .
J: TRBJ2-1
V: TRBV7-6
size: .
CDR3: CASSFAGIGEQFF
DNA: TGTGCCAGCAGCTTTGCGGGGATTGGTGAGCAGTTCTTC

D: .
J: TRBJ2-1
V: TRBV9
size: .
CDR3: CASSSPATDYNEQFF
DNA: TGTGCCAGCAGCTCCCCGGCGACAGATTACAATGAGCAGTTCTTC

D: TRBD2
J: TRBJ2-3
V: TRBV6-6
size: .
CDR3: CASSYSTVIAGGTPGDTQYF
DNA: TGTGCCAGCAGTTACTCGACGGTTATTGCGGGGGGGACCCCAGGAGATACGCAGTATTTT

D: TRBD2
J: TRBJ2-1
V: TRBV2
size: .
CDR3: CASSEGVRGGIAEQFF
DNA: TGTGCCAGCAGTGAAGGGGTGCGGGGGGGCATCGCTGAGCAGTTCTTC

D: .
J: TRBJ1-2
V: TRBV5-6
size: .
CDR3: CASSYEEELYGYTF
DNA: TGTGCCAGCAGCTATGAGGAGGAGCTCTATGGCTACACCTTC

D: TRBD2
J: TRBJ2-1
V: TRBV4-1
size: .
CDR3: CASSQDRAGGVYNEQFF
DNA: TGCGCCAGCAGCCAAGATCGAGCGGGGGGGGTATACAATGAGCAGTTCTTC

D: .
J: TRBJ2-4
V: TRBV5-5
size: .
CDR3: CASSLYPQVAKNIQYF
DNA: TGTGCCAGCAGCTTGTACCCTCAGGTAGCCAAAAACATTCAGTACTTC

D: TRBD1
J: TRBJ2-2
V: TRBV30
size: many
CDR3: CAWSVLAGGNTGELFF
DNA: TGTGCCTGGAGTGTACTTGCAGGGGGGAACACCGGGGAGCTGTTTTTT

D: .
J: TRBJ1-2
V: TRBV29-1
size: .
CDR3: CSVADGYIEGYTF
DNA: TGCAGCGTAGCGGACGGTTACATAGAGGGCTACACCTTC

D: TRBD1
J: TRBJ2-4
V: TRBV20-1
size: .
CDR3: CSAQQGVENIQYF
DNA: TGCAGTGCGCAACAGGGGGTCGAAAACATTCAGTACTTC

D: TRBD1
J: TRBJ2-1
V: TRBV20-1
size: few
CDR3: CSATDREPNEQFF
DNA: TGCAGTGCCACGGACAGGGAGCCAAATGAGCAGTTCTTC

D: TRBD1
J: TRBJ2-1
V: TRBV4-1
size: .
CDR3: CASRYGQGDYNEQFF
DNA: TGCGCCAGCAGGTACGGACAGGGAGACTACAATGAGCAGTTCTTC

D: .
J: TRBJ1-1
V: TRBV12-3/TRBV12-4
size: .
CDR3: CASSLREVGRTEAFF
DNA: TGTGCCAGCAGTTTGAGGGAAGTAGGGCGGACTGAAGCTTTCTTT

D: .
J: TRBJ2-5
V: TRBV29-1
size: .
CDR3: CSVESEGITGAQYF
DNA: TGCAGCGTTGAATCGGAGGGGATAACAGGGGCCCAGTACTTC

D: TRBD2
J: TRBJ2-2
V: TRBV9
size: few
CDR3: CASSVALGGRRNTGELFF
DNA: TGTGCCAGCAGCGTAGCTCTCGGGGGGAGACGGAACACCGGGGAGCTGTTTTTT

D: .
J: TRBJ2-1
V: TRBV11-2
size: medium-sized
CDR3: CASSLGPGTSTYNEQFF
DNA: TGTGCCAGCAGCTTAGGACCCGGGACTTCGACCTACAATGAGCAGTTCTTC

D: TRBD2
J: TRBJ2-3
V: TRBV5-1
size: .
CDR3: CASSLPPSGGPSTDTQYF
DNA: TGCGCCAGCAGCTTGCCCCCTAGCGGGGGTCCTAGCACAGATACGCAGTATTTT

D: .
J: TRBJ2-3
V: TRBV5-6
size: once
CDR3: CASSSTRDRPTDTQYF
DNA: TGTGCCAGCAGCTCCACCCGAGACAGACCCACAGATACGCAGTATTTT

D: .
J: TRBJ1-5
V: TRBV12-3/TRBV12-4
size: .
CDR3: CASSTDRYQPKHF
DNA: TGTGCCAGCAGTACGGACAGATATCAGCCCAAGCATTTT

D: TRBD1
J: TRBJ2-7
V: TRBV5-6
size: .
CDR3: CASSHSGQGVYEQYF
DNA: TGTGCCAGCAGCCACTCCGGACAGGGTGTCTACGAGCAGTACTTC

D: .
J: TRBJ2-1
V: TRBV21-1
size: .
CDR3: CASRIRTGMGTFYNEQFF
DNA: TGTGCCAGCAGAATCCGAACAGGGATGGGAACGTTCTACAATGAGCAGTTCTTC

D: TRBD2
J: TRBJ2-1
V: TRBV14
size: few
CDR3: CASSPTAGLLDEQFF
DNA: TGTGCCAGCAGCCCGACAGCGGGGTTGTTGGATGAGCAGTTCTTC

D: .
J: TRBJ2-2
V: TRBV24-1
size: .
CDR3: CATSDYAGTGELFF
DNA: TGTGCCACCAGTGATTACGCCGGTACCGGGGAGCTGTTTTTT

D: TRBD2
J: TRBJ2-5
V: TRBV5-1
size: .
CDR3: CASSPGGGVLETQYF
DNA: TGCGCCAGCAGTCCCGGCGGGGGGGTCTTAGAGACCCAGTACTTC

D: .
J: TRBJ1-4
V: TRBV6-6
size: .
CDR3: CASSAGTENEKLFF
DNA: TGTGCCAGCAGTGCCGGGACCGAAAATGAAAAACTGTTTTTT

D: .
J: TRBJ1-4
V: TRBV5-1
size: .
CDR3: CASSLLSGTDKLFF
DNA: TGCGCCAGCAGCTTGTTGTCAGGGACGGACAAACTGTTTTTT